The rows below give T cell receptor beta chains drawn from one sample of a study of blood T cells in healthy people across ages. TCRdb re-derived calls from the 5' RACE reads in MiXCR, one entry per CDR3 protein. The table records around 970,000 distinct CDR3 sequences, about 51% of them present only once. Sequencing was carried out using blood. These receptors were taken from a woman aged 60-70 years in good health. CDR3s include the opening cysteine and the closing phenylalanine or tryptophan. D genes are given only for firm matches. Clone size is given for some rows only: seen once, a few or many times, or a class if the clone is expanded.

V gene: TRBV4-3; D gene: NA; clone size: few; J gene: TRBJ2-7; CDR3 DNA: TGCGCCAGCAGCCAAGATCGAAGGGGCGGTTCCTACGAGCAGTACTTC; CDR3 protein: CASSQDRRGGSYEQYF
V gene: TRBV7-9; D gene: NA; clone size: few; J gene: TRBJ2-6; CDR3 DNA: TGTGCCAGCAGCTTATACCGCAGGGGCCTATACTCTGGGGCCAACGTCCTGACTTTC; CDR3 protein: CASSLYRRGLYSGANVLTF
V gene: TRBV18; D gene: TRBD1; clone size: NA; J gene: TRBJ2-6; CDR3 DNA: TGTGCCAGCTCACCCCAAGGCAGGGGGCTCTCTGGGGCCAACGTCCTGACTTTC; CDR3 protein: CASSPQGRGLSGANVLTF
V gene: TRBV29-1; D gene: TRBD1; clone size: NA; J gene: TRBJ2-7; CDR3 DNA: TGCGGCGATTGGGACAGGGCAGTTTACGAGCAGTACTTC; CDR3 protein: CGDWDRAVYEQYF
V gene: TRBV6-5; D gene: NA; clone size: NA; J gene: TRBJ2-4; CDR3 DNA: TGTGCCAGCAGTCCACCCGGGACCACCAAAAACATTCAGTACTTC; CDR3 protein: CASSPPGTTKNIQYF
V gene: TRBV9; D gene: NA; clone size: NA; J gene: TRBJ2-7; CDR3 DNA: TGTGCCAGCAGCGTAGGAAGGGGTGCGGGCTCCTACGAGCAGTACTTC; CDR3 protein: CASSVGRGAGSYEQYF
V gene: TRBV29-1; D gene: TRBD2; clone size: NA; J gene: TRBJ2-7; CDR3 DNA: TGCAGCGTCGGCGGACGACTAGCGGATTCCTACGAGCAGTACTTC; CDR3 protein: CSVGGRLADSYEQYF
V gene: TRBV27; D gene: TRBD2; clone size: many; J gene: TRBJ2-3; CDR3 DNA: TGTGCCAGCAGCCTTAGCGGGACCGGAAGCACAGATACGCAGTATTTT; CDR3 protein: CASSLSGTGSTDTQYF
V gene: TRBV6-6; D gene: TRBD1; clone size: few; J gene: TRBJ2-3; CDR3 DNA: TGTGCCAGCAGACAGACAGGGGGTCGCACAGATACGCAGTATTTT; CDR3 protein: CASRQTGGRTDTQYF
V gene: TRBV25-1; D gene: TRBD2; clone size: NA; J gene: TRBJ2-7; CDR3 DNA: TGTGCCAGTGGACTAGCGGGAGGCTACAATGAGCAGTACTTC; CDR3 protein: CASGLAGGYNEQYF
V gene: TRBV5-1; D gene: TRBD2; clone size: NA; J gene: TRBJ2-1; CDR3 DNA: TGCGCCAGCAGCTTGGATCTGGCTAGCGGGAGCTCTAATGAGCAGTTCTTC; CDR3 protein: CASSLDLASGSSNEQFF
V gene: TRBV20-1; D gene: NA; clone size: NA; J gene: TRBJ2-7; CDR3 DNA: TGCAGTGCTAGCAGCCGGAGCCACTCCTACGAGCAGTACTTC; CDR3 protein: CSASSRSHSYEQYF
V gene: TRBV9; D gene: TRBD2; clone size: NA; J gene: TRBJ2-1; CDR3 DNA: TGTGCCAGCAGCGTCACCCCACTAGCGGGCCACAATGAGCAGTTCTTC; CDR3 protein: CASSVTPLAGHNEQFF
V gene: TRBV27; D gene: TRBD2; clone size: NA; J gene: TRBJ2-1; CDR3 DNA: TGTGCCAGCATTTCTAAGGGGCTAGCGGGAGGGTATGAGCAGTTCTTC; CDR3 protein: CASISKGLAGGYEQFF
V gene: TRBV4-3; D gene: TRBD2; clone size: NA; J gene: TRBJ2-4; CDR3 DNA: TGCGCCAGCAGCCAAGGGAGCGGGACCGAAAACATTCAGTACTTC; CDR3 protein: CASSQGSGTENIQYF
V gene: TRBV12-3/TRBV12-4; D gene: NA; clone size: few; J gene: TRBJ1-4; CDR3 DNA: TGTGCCACCCGTAGGGAGGGTGAAAAACTGTTTTTT; CDR3 protein: CATRREGEKLFF
V gene: TRBV2; D gene: NA; clone size: NA; J gene: TRBJ1-4; CDR3 DNA: TGTGCCAGCAGTGACAGGGACTCACCTAATGAAAAACTGTTTTTT; CDR3 protein: CASSDRDSPNEKLFF
V gene: TRBV4-2; D gene: TRBD2; clone size: few; J gene: TRBJ2-7; CDR3 DNA: TGTGCCAGCAGCCCCCGGACTAGCGTGCTCCACGAGCAGTACTTC; CDR3 protein: CASSPRTSVLHEQYF
V gene: TRBV2; D gene: TRBD1; clone size: NA; J gene: TRBJ1-1; CDR3 DNA: TGTGCCAGCCTAACAGGGGGCCTATTCGAAGCTTTCTTT; CDR3 protein: CASLTGGLFEAFF
V gene: TRBV12-3/TRBV12-4; D gene: NA; clone size: once; J gene: TRBJ1-5; CDR3 DNA: TGTGCCAGCAGTTTAGCCCCGAGCAATCAGCCCCAGCATTTT; CDR3 protein: CASSLAPSNQPQHF
V gene: TRBV28; D gene: NA; clone size: NA; J gene: TRBJ2-3; CDR3 DNA: TGTGCCAGGCCCGCGGGATTCCTGGGCTCCCATACGCAGTATTTT; CDR3 protein: CARPAGFLGSHTQYF
V gene: TRBV24-1; D gene: TRBD1; clone size: NA; J gene: TRBJ2-5; CDR3 DNA: TGTACCACCATGGGACAGGGAGGGAATGAGCAGTACTTC; CDR3 protein: CTTMGQGGNEQYF
V gene: TRBV4-3; D gene: TRBD1; clone size: NA; J gene: TRBJ2-6; CDR3 DNA: TGCGCCAGCAGCTTCGGGACAGGGTTTGGGGCCAACGTCCTGACTTTC; CDR3 protein: CASSFGTGFGANVLTF
V gene: TRBV6-6; D gene: TRBD1; clone size: NA; J gene: TRBJ1-5; CDR3 DNA: TGTGCCAGCACAGGACAGGGGGCTAGCAATCAGCCCCAGCATTTT; CDR3 protein: CASTGQGASNQPQHF
V gene: TRBV20-1; D gene: NA; clone size: NA; J gene: TRBJ2-1; CDR3 DNA: TGCAGTGCTAGAGATTCGGTGAAAGCCCAGTTCTTC; CDR3 protein: CSARDSVKAQFF
V gene: TRBV20-1; D gene: TRBD2; clone size: NA; J gene: TRBJ2-7; CDR3 DNA: TGCAGTGCTGAAGCACTAGCGGGAGCAGACGAGCAGTACTTC; CDR3 protein: CSAEALAGADEQYF
V gene: TRBV9; D gene: NA; clone size: NA; J gene: TRBJ2-7; CDR3 DNA: TGTGCCAGCAGCGTAGGTCCAGGGTCTGGGCGAGGGAATATCTTCGAGCAGTACTTC; CDR3 protein: CASSVGPGSGRGNIFEQYF
V gene: TRBV28; D gene: TRBD2; clone size: NA; J gene: TRBJ2-7; CDR3 DNA: TGTGCCAGCAGTCCCGGGGGGGGGGACCTCTACGAGCAGTACTTC; CDR3 protein: CASSPGGGDLYEQYF
V gene: TRBV28; D gene: NA; clone size: NA; J gene: TRBJ2-7; CDR3 DNA: TGTGCCAGCAGTGTCCTTGGGGAGCAGTACTTC; CDR3 protein: CASSVLGEQYF
V gene: TRBV7-8; D gene: TRBD1; clone size: few; J gene: TRBJ1-2; CDR3 DNA: TGTGCCAGCAGCTCGTGGGACAGGGCCGAACCTAACTATGGCTACACCTTC; CDR3 protein: CASSSWDRAEPNYGYTF
V gene: TRBV4-3; D gene: TRBD2; clone size: NA; J gene: TRBJ2-7; CDR3 DNA: TGCGCCAGCAGCCACCTAGCGGGAGTCCCGGTATATGAGCAGTACTTC; CDR3 protein: CASSHLAGVPVYEQYF
V gene: TRBV4-1; D gene: TRBD2; clone size: few; J gene: TRBJ2-3; CDR3 DNA: TGCGCCAGCAGCCCAAAACCGGGACTAGCGGGAGATTACACAGATACGCAGTATTTT; CDR3 protein: CASSPKPGLAGDYTDTQYF
V gene: TRBV6-6; D gene: NA; clone size: few; J gene: TRBJ2-3; CDR3 DNA: TGTGCCAGCAGTTACGGGGGGCGCACAGATACGCAGTATTTT; CDR3 protein: CASSYGGRTDTQYF
V gene: TRBV12-3/TRBV12-4; D gene: NA; clone size: NA; J gene: TRBJ2-7; CDR3 DNA: TGTGCCAACAGCCCAGGATGGGACTCCTACGAGCAGTACTTC; CDR3 protein: CANSPGWDSYEQYF
V gene: TRBV28; D gene: NA; clone size: NA; J gene: TRBJ2-3; CDR3 DNA: TGTGCCAGCAGTTTGGGGGCTAGCGGTGACCGGACAGATACGCAGTATTTT; CDR3 protein: CASSLGASGDRTDTQYF
V gene: TRBV9; D gene: NA; clone size: NA; J gene: TRBJ2-3; CDR3 DNA: TGTGCCAGCGCAGGGGCAGATACGCAGTATTTT; CDR3 protein: CASAGADTQYF
V gene: TRBV20-1; D gene: TRBD2; clone size: NA; J gene: TRBJ2-1; CDR3 DNA: TGCAGTGCTAGAGTGACTAGCGGCTACAATGAGCAGTTCTTC; CDR3 protein: CSARVTSGYNEQFF
V gene: TRBV20-1; D gene: TRBD2; clone size: NA; J gene: TRBJ2-7; CDR3 DNA: TGCAGTGCTATGGGACTAGCGGCTACCTACGAGCAGTACTTC; CDR3 protein: CSAMGLAATYEQYF
V gene: TRBV30; D gene: TRBD2; clone size: NA; J gene: TRBJ2-1; CDR3 DNA: TGTGCCTGGAGTGGGGGCCAGCGGGGTTACAATGAGCAGTTCTTC; CDR3 protein: CAWSGGQRGYNEQFF
V gene: TRBV7-9; D gene: NA; clone size: NA; J gene: TRBJ2-7; CDR3 DNA: TGTGCCAGCAGCCCGCGCAATAGTTTTGGCGCCGAGCAGTACTTC; CDR3 protein: CASSPRNSFGAEQYF
V gene: TRBV28; D gene: NA; clone size: NA; J gene: TRBJ1-1; CDR3 DNA: TGTGCCAGCAGGCAAATAGTAGCCACATCAGGGTGGGGAAGCGCTGAAGCTTTCTTT; CDR3 protein: CASRQIVATSGWGSAEAFF
V gene: TRBV24-1; D gene: TRBD1; clone size: NA; J gene: TRBJ2-7; CDR3 DNA: TGTGCCACCAGTGAAAACGGACAGGGGATCTACGAGCAGTACTTC; CDR3 protein: CATSENGQGIYEQYF